This T cell receptor (beta chain) was identified during a study of cytomegalovirus exposure and HLA in healthy donors. Whole-study findings and limits: A previous analysis found most TCR beta V segments productive roughly 90% or roughly 30% of the time. Likely technical artifact: a cluster of highly shared sequence variants.

As regards this clone: Its matching antigen is unknown.

Germline assignment: CDR1 SGHNT and CDR2 YENEEA. The CDR3 runs to 13 residues. V gave up 5 bases and J gave up 6 bases; unmatched junction bases: 4. PCR involved 60 Vbeta and 13 Jbeta primers. Profiling relied on immunoSEQ multiplex PCR, and the TCRdb table lists in-frame clones only, not all of them. This sample's clone table lists some 30,000 clones. V is TRBV11-3 and J is TRBJ1-5; 7 bases are a match to TRBD1. Sequencing input: PBMCs. The sequence derives from a female donor in good health and CMV-seronegative. The DNA for the CDR3 is TGTGCCAGCAGCGTTGACAGGGTTCAGCCCCAGCATTTT. It translates to CASSVDRVQPQHF.